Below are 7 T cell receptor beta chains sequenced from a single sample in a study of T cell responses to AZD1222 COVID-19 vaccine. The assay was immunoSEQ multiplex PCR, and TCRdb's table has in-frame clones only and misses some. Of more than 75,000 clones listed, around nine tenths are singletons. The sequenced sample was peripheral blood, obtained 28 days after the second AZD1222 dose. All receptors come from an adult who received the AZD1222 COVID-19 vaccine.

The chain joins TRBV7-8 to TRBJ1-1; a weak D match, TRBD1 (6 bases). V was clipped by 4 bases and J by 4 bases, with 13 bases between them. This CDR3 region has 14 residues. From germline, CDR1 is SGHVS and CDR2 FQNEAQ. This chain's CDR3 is CASSSLQGITEAFF. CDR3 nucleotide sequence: TGTGCCAGCAGCTCACTCCAGGGGATCACTGAAGCTTTCTTT.

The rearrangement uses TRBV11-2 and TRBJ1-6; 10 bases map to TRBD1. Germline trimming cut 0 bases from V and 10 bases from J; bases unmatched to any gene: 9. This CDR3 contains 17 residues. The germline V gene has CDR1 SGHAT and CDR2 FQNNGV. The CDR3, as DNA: TGTGCCAGCAGCTTAGATCTTGGGACAGGGGCCCAGTCACCCCTCCACTTT. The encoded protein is CASSLDLGTGAQSPLHF.

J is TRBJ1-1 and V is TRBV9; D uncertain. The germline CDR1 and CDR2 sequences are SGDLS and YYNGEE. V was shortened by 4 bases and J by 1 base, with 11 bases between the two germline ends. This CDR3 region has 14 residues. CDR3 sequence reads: CASSPLGSNTEAFF. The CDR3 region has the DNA TGTGCCAGCAGCCCGTTGGGTTCGAACACTGAAGCTTTCTTT.

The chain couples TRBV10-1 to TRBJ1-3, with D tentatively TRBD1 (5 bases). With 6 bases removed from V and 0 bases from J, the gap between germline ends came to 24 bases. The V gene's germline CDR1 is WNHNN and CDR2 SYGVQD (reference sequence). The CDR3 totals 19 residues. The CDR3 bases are TGCGCCAGCAGCCTACAAAAAGTTTACGACAGTTTCTCTGGAAACACCATATATTTT. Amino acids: CASSLQKVYDSFSGNTIYF.

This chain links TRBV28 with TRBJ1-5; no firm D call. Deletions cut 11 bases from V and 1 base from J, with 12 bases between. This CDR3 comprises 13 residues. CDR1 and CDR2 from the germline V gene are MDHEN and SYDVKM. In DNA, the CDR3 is TGTGCCTCTGGAGGAGACAGCAATCAGCCCCAGCATTTT. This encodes CASGGDSNQPQHF. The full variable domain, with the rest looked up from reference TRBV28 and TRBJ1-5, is DVKVTQSSRYLVKRTGEKVFLECVQDMDHENMFWYRQDPGLGLRLIYFSYDVKMKEKGDIPEGYSVSREKKERFSLILESASTNQTSMYLCASGGDSNQPQHFGDGTRLSIL.

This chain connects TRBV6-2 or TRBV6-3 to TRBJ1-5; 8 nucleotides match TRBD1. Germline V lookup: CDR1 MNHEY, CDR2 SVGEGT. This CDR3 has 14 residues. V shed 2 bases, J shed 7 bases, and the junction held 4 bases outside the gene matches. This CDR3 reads CASSYDRGGQPQHF. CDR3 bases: TGTGCCAGCAGTTACGACAGGGGTGGACAGCCCCAGCATTTT.

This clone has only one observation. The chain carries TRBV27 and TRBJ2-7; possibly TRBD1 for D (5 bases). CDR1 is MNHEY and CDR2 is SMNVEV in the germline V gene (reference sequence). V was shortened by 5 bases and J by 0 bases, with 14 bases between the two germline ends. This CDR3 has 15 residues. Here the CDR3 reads CASSPPRALSYEQYF. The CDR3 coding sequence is TGTGCCAGCAGTCCCCCCAGGGCCCTCTCCTACGAGCAGTACTTC.